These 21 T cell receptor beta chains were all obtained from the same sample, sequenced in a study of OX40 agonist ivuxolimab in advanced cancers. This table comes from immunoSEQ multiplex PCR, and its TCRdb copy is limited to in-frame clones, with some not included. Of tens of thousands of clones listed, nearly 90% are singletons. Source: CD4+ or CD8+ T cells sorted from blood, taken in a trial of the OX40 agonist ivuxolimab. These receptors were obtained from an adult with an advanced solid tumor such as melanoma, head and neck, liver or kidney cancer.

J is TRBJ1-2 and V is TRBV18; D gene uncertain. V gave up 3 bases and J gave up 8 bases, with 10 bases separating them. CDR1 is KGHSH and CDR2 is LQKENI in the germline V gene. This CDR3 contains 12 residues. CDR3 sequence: CASSPDFDGYTF. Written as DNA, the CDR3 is TGTGCCAGCTCACCCGACTTCGACGGCTACACCTTC.

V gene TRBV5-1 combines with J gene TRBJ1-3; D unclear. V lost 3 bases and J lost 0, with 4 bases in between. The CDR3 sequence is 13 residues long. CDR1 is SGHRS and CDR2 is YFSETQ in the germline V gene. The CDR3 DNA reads TGCGCCAGCAGCTCGTACTCTGGAAACACCATATATTTT. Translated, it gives CASSSYSGNTIYF.

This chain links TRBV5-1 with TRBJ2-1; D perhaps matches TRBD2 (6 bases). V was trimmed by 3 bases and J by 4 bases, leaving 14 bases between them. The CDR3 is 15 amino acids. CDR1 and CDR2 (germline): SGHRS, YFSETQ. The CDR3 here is CASSSDGRTYNEQFF. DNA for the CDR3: TGCGCCAGCAGCTCTGACGGGAGAACATACAATGAGCAGTTCTTC.

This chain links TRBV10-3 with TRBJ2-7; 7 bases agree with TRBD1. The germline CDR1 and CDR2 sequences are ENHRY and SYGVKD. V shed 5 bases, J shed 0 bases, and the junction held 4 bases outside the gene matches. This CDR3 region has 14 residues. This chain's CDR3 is CAISLGTDSYEQYF. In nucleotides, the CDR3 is TGTGCCATCAGTTTAGGGACAGACTCCTACGAGCAGTACTTC.

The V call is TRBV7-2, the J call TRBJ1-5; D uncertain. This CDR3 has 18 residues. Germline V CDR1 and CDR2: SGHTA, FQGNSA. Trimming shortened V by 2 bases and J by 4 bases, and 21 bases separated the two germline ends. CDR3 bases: TGTGCCAGCAGCTTATTGTTCGGTGGCACCTCCCCTAATCAGCCCCAGCATTTT. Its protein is CASSLLFGGTSPNQPQHF.

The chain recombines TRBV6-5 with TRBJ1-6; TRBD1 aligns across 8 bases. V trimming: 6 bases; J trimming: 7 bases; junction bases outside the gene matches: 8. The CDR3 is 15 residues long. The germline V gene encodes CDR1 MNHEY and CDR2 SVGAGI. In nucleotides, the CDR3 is TGTGCCAGCAGCACCGGGACAGGAGGCAATTCACCCCTCCACTTT. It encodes CASSTGTGGNSPLHF.

CDR3 loop: CASRDSPLAEQYF. DNA for the CDR3: TGCGCCAGCCGGGACTCCCCCTTGGCCGAGCAGTACTTC. The rearrangement uses TRBV5-1 and TRBJ2-5, with D tentatively TRBD2 (6 bases). The J call may be faulty, since TRBJ2-7 better matches the DNA end. The CDR3 is made up of 13 amino acids. Germline V gene lookup returns CDR1 SGHRS and CDR2 YFSETQ.

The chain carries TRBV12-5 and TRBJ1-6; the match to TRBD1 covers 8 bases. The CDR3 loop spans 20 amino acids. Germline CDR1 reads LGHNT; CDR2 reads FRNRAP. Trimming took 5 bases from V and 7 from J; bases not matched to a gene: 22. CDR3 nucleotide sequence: TGTGCTAGTGGTCCAACCCGCGGACAGGGTAAAATCCTTTCGAATTCACCCCTCCACTTT. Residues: CASGPTRGQGKILSNSPLHF.

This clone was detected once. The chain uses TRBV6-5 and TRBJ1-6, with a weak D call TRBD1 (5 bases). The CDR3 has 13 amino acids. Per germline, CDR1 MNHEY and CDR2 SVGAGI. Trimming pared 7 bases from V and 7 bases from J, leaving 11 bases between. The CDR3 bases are TGTGCCAGCAAGGGACGGCTGAATTCACCCCTCCACTTT. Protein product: CASKGRLNSPLHF.

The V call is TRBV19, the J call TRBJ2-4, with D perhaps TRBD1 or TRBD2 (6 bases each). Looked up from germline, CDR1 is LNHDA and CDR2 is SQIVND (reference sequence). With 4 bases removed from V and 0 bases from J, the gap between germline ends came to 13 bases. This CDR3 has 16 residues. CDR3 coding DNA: TGTGCCAGTAGTACCGGAGGGGACATAGCCAAAAACATTCAGTACTTC. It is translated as CASSTGGDIAKNIQYF.

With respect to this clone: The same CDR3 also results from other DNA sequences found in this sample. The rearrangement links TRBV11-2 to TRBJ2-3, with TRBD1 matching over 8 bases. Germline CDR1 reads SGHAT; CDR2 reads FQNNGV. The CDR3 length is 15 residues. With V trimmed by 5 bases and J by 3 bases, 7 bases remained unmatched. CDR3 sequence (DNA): TGTGCCAGCAGCCTTCGACAGGGGCGGACAGATACGCAGTATTTT. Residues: CASSLRQGRTDTQYF.

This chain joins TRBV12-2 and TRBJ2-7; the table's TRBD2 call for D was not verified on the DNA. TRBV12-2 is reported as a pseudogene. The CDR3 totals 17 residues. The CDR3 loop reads CASRLEGSGGPYNEQYF. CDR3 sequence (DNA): TGTGCAAGTCGCTTAGAGGGGAGCGGGGGTCCGTATAACGAGCAGTACTTC.

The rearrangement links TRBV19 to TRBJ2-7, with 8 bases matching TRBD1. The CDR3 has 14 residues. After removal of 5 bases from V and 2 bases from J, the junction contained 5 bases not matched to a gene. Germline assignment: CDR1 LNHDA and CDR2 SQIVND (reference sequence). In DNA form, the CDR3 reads TGTGCCAGTAGTGCCAGGACAGGGCCCTACGAGCAGTACTTC. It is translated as CASSARTGPYEQYF.

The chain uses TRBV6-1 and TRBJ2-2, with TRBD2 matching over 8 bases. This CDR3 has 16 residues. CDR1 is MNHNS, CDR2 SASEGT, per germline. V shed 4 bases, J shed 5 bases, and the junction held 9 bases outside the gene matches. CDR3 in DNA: TGTGCCAGCAGTGTGAGTAGCGGGGCGACAACCGGGGAGCTGTTTTTT. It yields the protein CASSVSSGATTGELFF.

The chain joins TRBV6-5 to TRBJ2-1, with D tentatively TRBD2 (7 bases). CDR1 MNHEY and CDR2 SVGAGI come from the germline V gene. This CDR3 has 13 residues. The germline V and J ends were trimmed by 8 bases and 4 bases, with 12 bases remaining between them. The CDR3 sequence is CASGGALYNEQFF. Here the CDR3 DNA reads TGTGCCAGCGGGGGGGCACTTTACAATGAGCAGTTCTTC.

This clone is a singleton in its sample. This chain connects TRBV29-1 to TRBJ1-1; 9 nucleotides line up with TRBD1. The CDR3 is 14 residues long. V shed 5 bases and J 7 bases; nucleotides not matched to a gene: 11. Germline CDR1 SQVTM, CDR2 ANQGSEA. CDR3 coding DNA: TGCAGCGTTTCAACCCCGGGACAGGGAGATGAAGCTTTCTTT. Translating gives CSVSTPGQGDEAFF. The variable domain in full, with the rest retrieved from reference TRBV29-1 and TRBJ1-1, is SAVISQKPSRDICQRGTSLTIQCQVDSQVTMMFWYRQQPGQSLTLIATANQGSEATYESGFVIDKFPISRPNLTFSTLTVSNMSPEDSSIYLCSVSTPGQGDEAFFGQGTRLTVV.

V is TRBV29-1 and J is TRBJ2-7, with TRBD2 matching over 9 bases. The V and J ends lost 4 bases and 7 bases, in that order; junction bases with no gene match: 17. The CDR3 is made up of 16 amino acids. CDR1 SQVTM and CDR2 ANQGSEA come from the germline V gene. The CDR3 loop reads CSVVGVGGGASGEQYF. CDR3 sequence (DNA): TGCAGCGTTGTGGGAGTTGGCGGGGGGGCGTCGGGGGAGCAGTACTTC.

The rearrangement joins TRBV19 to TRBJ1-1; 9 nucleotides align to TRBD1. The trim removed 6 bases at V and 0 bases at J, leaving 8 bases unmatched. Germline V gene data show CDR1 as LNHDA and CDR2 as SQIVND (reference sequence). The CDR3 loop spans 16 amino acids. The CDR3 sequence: CASRTDRGLLNTEAFF. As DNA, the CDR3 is TGTGCCAGTAGGACGGACAGGGGTCTTCTGAACACTGAAGCTTTCTTT. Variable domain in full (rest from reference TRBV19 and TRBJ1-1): DGGITQSPKYLFRKEGQNVTLSCEQNLNHDAMYWYRQDPGQGLRLIYYSQIVNDFQKGDIAEGYSVSREKKESFPLTVTSAQKNPTAFYLCASRTDRGLLNTEAFFGQGTRLTVV.

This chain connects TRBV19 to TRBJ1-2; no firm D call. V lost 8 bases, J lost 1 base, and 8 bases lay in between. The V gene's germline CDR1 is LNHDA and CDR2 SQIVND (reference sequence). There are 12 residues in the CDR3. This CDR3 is CASQQNNYGYTF. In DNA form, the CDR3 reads TGTGCCAGTCAACAAAATAACTATGGCTACACCTTC.

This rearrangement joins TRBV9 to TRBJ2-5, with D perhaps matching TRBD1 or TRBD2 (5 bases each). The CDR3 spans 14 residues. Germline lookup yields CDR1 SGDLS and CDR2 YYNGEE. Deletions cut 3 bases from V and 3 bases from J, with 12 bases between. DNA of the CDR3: TGTGCCAGCAGCGCCCCGGGACCAAAAGAGACCCAGTACTTC. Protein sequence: CASSAPGPKETQYF.

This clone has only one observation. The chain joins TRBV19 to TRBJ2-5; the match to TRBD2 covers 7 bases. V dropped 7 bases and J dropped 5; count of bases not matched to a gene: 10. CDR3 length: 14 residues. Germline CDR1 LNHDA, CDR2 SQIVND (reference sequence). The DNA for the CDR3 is TGTGCCAGTAAAGACGAAAGTAGCGGGGAGACCCAGTACTTC. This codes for CASKDESSGETQYF.